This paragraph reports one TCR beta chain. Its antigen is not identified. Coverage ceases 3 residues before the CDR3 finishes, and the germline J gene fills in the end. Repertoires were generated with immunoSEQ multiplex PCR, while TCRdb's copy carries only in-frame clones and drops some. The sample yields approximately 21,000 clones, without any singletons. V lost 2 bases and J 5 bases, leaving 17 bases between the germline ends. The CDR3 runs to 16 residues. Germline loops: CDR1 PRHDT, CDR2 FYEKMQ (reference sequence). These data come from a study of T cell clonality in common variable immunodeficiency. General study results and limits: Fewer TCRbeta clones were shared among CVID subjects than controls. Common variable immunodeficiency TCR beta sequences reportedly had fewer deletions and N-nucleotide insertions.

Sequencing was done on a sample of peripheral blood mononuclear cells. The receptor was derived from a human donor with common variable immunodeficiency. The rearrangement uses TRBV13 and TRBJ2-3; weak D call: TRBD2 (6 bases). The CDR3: CASSLRGPGGGDTQYF. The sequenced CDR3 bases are TGTGCCAGCAGCTTACGGGGACCCGGGGGAGGAGATACG. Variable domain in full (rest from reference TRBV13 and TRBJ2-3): AAGVIQSPRHLIKEKRETATLKCYPIPRHDTVYWYQQGPGQDPQFLISFYEKMQSDKGSIPDRFSAQQFSDYHSELNMSSLELGDSALYFCASSLRGPGGGDTQYFGPGTRLTVL.